Presented here are 16 T cell receptor beta chains from one specimen sequenced in a study of vaccination effects on CD4 cells after COVID-19 (dated by TCRdb to the early 2020s). To identify antigen-specific CD4+ T cell clonotypes by their expansion, the ViraFEST assay first stimulated PBMC with viral peptide pools and then applied TCR sequencing. After about 9 days of culture, CD4+ T cells were isolated with the EasySep CD4+ T cell isolation kit. None of the healthy vaccine recipients had a prior SARS-CoV-2 infection, which was confirmed by nucleocapsid antibody tests that came back negative both before and after vaccination. No antigens are known for them. Receptors were amplified or captured by the immunoSEQ multiplex PCR assay. In TCRdb, the immuneACCESS table is reduced to in-frame sequences with V and J assigned. These tables do not hold every clone; where another copy was compared, an unresolved V gene accounts for under half, and the others remain unexplained. Present in this sample are 30,000 to 45,000 clones, roughly 76% of which were seen just once. The top ten clones comprise 20% to 25% of the sample.

Sequencing used CD4+ T cells from PBMCs cultured with SARS-CoV-2 spike peptides, obtained before COVID-19 vaccination. This sample's cell subset or site label indicates: SARS-CoV-2 spike overlapping peptide pool stimulation. The receptors here all came from a human donor who received a COVID-19 vaccine.

A word on this clone: The same CDR3 also results from other DNA sequences found in this sample. The CDR3 loop reads CASSELAGGQETQYF. The CDR3, as DNA: TGTGCCAGCAGTGAACTAGCGGGGGGGCAAGAGACCCAGTACTTC. The chain combines TRBV6-1 with TRBJ2-5, with 12 bases fitting TRBD2. CDR1 MNHNS and CDR2 SASEGT come from the germline V gene. The CDR3 runs 15 residues. The J segment lost 2 bases and the V segment lost 2 bases, leaving 0 bases of the junction unmatched.

The V call is TRBV5-6, the J call TRBJ2-3, with TRBD1 matching over 7 bases. This CDR3 comprises 17 residues. Germline V CDR1 and CDR2: SGHDT, YYEEEE. J gave up 0 bases and V 0 bases, and 7 bases lay outside the gene matches. CDR3 loop: CASSLGGTVPSTDTQYF. Here the CDR3 DNA reads TGTGCCAGCAGCTTGGGGGGGACAGTTCCTAGCACAGATACGCAGTATTTT.

The V call is TRBV19, the J call TRBJ1-1; D is possibly TRBD1 (6 bases). The CDR3 totals 13 residues. With 7 bases removed from V and 11 bases from J, the gap between germline ends came to 20 bases. In germline, CDR1 is LNHDA, CDR2 SQIVND (reference sequence). For the CDR3, the DNA is TGTGCCAGTACCCAACAGGGTTTCGGTTTGGCTTTCTTT. The encoded protein is CASTQQGFGLAFF.

This clone was counted between two and nine times. This sequence joins TRBV28 and TRBJ1-2; D perhaps matches TRBD1 (6 bases). V was pared by 3 bases and J by 5 bases, with 13 bases between. Germline CDR1 reads MDHEN; CDR2 reads SYDVKM. The CDR3 is 14 amino acids. CDR3 nucleotide sequence: TGTGCCAGCAGTTTGGGGGGGGCGATATATGGCTACACCTTC. It translates to CASSLGGAIYGYTF.

The genes are TRBV5-4 and TRBJ1-4, with D possibly being TRBD1 (5 bases). With 4 bases removed from V and 5 bases from J, the gap between germline ends came to 15 bases. The germline V gene has CDR1 SGHNT and CDR2 YYREEE (reference sequence). The CDR3 covers 15 residues. The CDR3 bases are TGTGCCAGCAGCCGTAGGGGCGAAAGGAATGAAAAACTGTTTTTT. Its protein product is CASSRRGERNEKLFF.

This chain links TRBV19 with TRBJ2-2; D is undetermined. The germline gives CDR1 LNHDA, CDR2 SQIVND (reference sequence). This CDR3 has 14 residues. CDR3 loop: CGTKIRSNTGELFF. Written as DNA, the CDR3 is TGTGGCACCAAGATCAGGTCGAACACCGGGGAGCTGTTTTTT.

The rearrangement links TRBV30 to TRBJ1-6; D unresolved. Between the trimmed V and J ends, which lost 3 bases and 0 bases, there was a span of 9 bases. Germline V gene data show CDR1 as GTSNPN and CDR2 as SVGIG (reference sequence). CDR3 size: 15 residues. CDR3 region: CAWSSESSYNSPLHF. CDR3 DNA sequence: TGTGCCTGGAGCTCGGAAAGCTCCTATAATTCACCCCTCCACTTT.

The chain carries TRBV6-4 and TRBJ1-1; 7 bases align to TRBD1. Trimming cost V 9 bases and J 0 bases; bases outside gene matches: 4. Germline-derived CDR1 and CDR2 are MRHNA and SNTAGT. This CDR3 is built from 13 residues. CDR3 nucleotides: TGTGCCAGTTCCGGGACAGTGAACACTGAAGCTTTCTTT. Protein product: CASSGTVNTEAFF.

The chain couples TRBV4-1 to TRBJ2-5; no clear D gene. Germline loops: CDR1 MGHRA, CDR2 YSYEKL. Trimming pared 1 base from V and 5 bases from J, leaving 14 bases between. CDR3 length: 15 amino acids. The chain's CDR3 is CASSQVDGREETQYF. In DNA, the CDR3 is TGCGCCAGCAGCCAAGTGGACGGCAGAGAGGAGACCCAGTACTTC.

The CDR3, as DNA: TGCGCCAGCAGCTTCAGGGAGGGGTACGAGCAGTACTTC. Its translation is CASSFREGYEQYF. The rearrangement joins TRBV5-1 to TRBJ2-7; 7 bases agree with TRBD2. The CDR3 sequence is 13 residues long. CDR1 and CDR2 (germline): SGHRS, YFSETQ. Trimming removed 2 bases from V and 4 bases from J; junction bases left unmatched: 3. Combining the CDR3 with reference TRBV5-1 and TRBJ2-7 gives the whole variable domain KAGVTQTPRYLIKTRGQQVTLSCSPISGHRSVSWYQQTPGQGLQFLFEYFSETQRNKGNFPGRFSGRQFSNSRSEMNVSTLELGDSALYLCASSFREGYEQYFGPGTRLTVT.

The J gene is TRBJ2-7, the V gene TRBV18; 10 bases fit TRBD1. The CDR3 has 15 amino acids. Germline CDR1 is KGHSH and CDR2 is LQKENI. Losses at the gene ends were 1 base for V and 6 bases for J; bases not matched to a gene: 6. The CDR3 is CASSPLSGTGVEQYF. In DNA form, the CDR3 reads TGTGCCAGCTCACCACTATCCGGGACAGGGGTCGAGCAGTACTTC.

This chain uses TRBV5-4 with TRBJ2-7, with 10 bases lining up with TRBD2. The CDR3 is made up of 16 amino acids. Germline assignment: CDR1 SGHNT and CDR2 YYREEE (reference sequence). With 3 bases clipped from V and 3 bases from J, the junction kept 9 bases outside the gene matches. CDR3 sequence reads: CASSSGLAGVSYEQYF. CDR3 DNA: TGTGCCAGCAGCTCCGGGCTAGCGGGAGTCAGCTACGAGCAGTACTTC.

This rearrangement joins TRBV6-4 to TRBJ2-1, with TRBD1 matching over 8 bases. The CDR3 runs 20 residues. After removal of 0 bases from V and 1 base from J, the junction contained 14 bases not matched to a gene. CDR1 MRHNA and CDR2 SNTAGT come from the germline V gene. DNA of the CDR3: TGTGCCAGCAGTGACTCGAAGTTCGAGACAGGGGAAAGATCCTACAATGAGCAGTTCTTC. Residues: CASSDSKFETGERSYNEQFF.

The chain uses TRBV4-2 and TRBJ2-2; D is perhaps TRBD1 (7 bases). V lost 0 bases to trimming and J lost 0 bases, with 11 bases between them. Germline V gives CDR1 LGHNA, CDR2 YNFKEQ. CDR3 length equals 17 residues. This CDR3 is CASSQDGGQPNTGELFF. For the CDR3, the DNA is TGTGCCAGCAGCCAAGACGGGGGACAGCCGAACACCGGGGAGCTGTTTTTT.

This chain links TRBV13 with TRBJ1-2, with D unclear. Trimming took off 8 bases at V and 0 bases at J, with 13 bases between the two ends. Germline CDR1 is PRHDT and CDR2 is FYEKMQ (reference sequence). The CDR3 runs to 14 residues. This chain's CDR3 is CASDLGGSNYGYTF. The CDR3 coding sequence is TGTGCCAGCGATCTGGGCGGCTCTAACTATGGCTACACCTTC.

The rearrangement joins TRBV12-3 or TRBV12-4 to TRBJ2-4; perhaps D is TRBD1 or TRBD2 (5 bases each). V shed 4 bases and J shed 7 bases, with 11 bases lying between them. The CDR3 covers 13 residues. Here the CDR3 DNA reads TGTGCCAGCAGTTCGGGACGAGCGAACATTCAGTACTTC. Its protein is CASSSGRANIQYF.